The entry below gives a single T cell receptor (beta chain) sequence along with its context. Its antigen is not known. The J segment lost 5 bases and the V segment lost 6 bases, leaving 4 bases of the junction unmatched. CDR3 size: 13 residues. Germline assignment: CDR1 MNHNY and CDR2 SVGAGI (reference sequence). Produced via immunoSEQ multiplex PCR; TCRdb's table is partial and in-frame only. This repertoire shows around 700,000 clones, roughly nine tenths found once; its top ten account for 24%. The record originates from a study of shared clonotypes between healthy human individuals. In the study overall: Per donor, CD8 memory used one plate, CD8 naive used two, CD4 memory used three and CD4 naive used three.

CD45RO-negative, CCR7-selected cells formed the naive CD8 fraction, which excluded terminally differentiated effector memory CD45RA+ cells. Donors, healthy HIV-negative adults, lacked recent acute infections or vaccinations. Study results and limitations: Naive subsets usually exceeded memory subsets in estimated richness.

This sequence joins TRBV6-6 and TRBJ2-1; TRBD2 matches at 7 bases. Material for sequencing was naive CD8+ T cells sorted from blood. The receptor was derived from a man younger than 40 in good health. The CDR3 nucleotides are TGTGCCAGCAGCTTGGGACTAAACAATGAGCAGTTCTTC. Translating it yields CASSLGLNNEQFF.